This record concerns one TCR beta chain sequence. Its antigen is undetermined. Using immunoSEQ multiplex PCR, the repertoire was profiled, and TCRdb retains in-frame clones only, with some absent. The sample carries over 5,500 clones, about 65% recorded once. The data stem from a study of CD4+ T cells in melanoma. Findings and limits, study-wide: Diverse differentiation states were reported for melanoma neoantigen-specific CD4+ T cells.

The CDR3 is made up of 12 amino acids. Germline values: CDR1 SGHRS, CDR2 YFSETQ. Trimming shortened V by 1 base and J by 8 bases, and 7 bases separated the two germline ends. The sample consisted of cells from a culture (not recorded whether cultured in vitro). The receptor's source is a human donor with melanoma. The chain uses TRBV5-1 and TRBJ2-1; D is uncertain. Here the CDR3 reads CASSLPHDEQFF. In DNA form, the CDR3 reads TGCGCCAGCAGCTTGCCCCACGATGAGCAGTTCTTC.